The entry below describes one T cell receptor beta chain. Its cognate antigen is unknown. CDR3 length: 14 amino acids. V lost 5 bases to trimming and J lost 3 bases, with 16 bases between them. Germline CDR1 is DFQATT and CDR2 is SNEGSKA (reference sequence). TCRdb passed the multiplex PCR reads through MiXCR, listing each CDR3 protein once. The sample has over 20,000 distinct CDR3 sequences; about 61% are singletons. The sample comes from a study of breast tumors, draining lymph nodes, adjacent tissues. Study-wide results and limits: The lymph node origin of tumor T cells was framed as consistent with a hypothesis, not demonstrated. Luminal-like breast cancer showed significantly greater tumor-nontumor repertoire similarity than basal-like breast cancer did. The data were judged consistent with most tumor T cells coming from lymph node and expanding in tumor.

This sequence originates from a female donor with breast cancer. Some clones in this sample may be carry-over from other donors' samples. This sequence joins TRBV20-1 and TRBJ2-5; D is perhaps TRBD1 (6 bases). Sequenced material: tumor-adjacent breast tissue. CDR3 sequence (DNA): TGCAGTGCTTGGGTTAGGGGGACAAAAGAGACCCAGTACTTC. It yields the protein CSAWVRGTKETQYF.